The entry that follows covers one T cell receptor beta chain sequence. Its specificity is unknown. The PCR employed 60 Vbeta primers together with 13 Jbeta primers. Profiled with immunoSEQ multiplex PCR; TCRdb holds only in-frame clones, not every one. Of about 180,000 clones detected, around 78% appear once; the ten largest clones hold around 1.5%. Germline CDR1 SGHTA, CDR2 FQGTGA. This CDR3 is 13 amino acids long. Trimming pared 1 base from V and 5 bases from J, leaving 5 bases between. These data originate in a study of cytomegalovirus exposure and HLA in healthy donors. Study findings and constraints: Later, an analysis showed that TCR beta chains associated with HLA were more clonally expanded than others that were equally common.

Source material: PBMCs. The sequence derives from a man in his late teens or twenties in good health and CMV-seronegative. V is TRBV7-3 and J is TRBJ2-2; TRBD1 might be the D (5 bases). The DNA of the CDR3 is TGTGCCAGCAGCTTAAAGGGGACCGGGGAGCTGTTTTTT. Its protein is CASSLKGTGELFF.